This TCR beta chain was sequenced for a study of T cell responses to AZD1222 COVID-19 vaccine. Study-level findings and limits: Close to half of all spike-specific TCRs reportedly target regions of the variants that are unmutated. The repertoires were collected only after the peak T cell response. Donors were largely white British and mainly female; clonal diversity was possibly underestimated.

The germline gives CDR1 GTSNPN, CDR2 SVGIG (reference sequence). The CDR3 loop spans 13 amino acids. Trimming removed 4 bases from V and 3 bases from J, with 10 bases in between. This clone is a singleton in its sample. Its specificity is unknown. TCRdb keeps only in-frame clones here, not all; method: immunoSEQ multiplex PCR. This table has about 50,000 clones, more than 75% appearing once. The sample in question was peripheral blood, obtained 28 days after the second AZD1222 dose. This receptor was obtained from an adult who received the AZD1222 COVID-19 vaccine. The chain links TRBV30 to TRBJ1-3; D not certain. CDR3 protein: CAWTEYFGNTIYF. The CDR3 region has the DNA TGTGCCTGGACCGAGTATTTTGGAAACACCATATATTTT.